These T cell receptor beta chains were read from a single sample in a study of T cell changes during pregnancy in multiple sclerosis. Sequencing used immunoSEQ multiplex PCR; TCRdb keeps in-frame clones, though not all of them. The repertoire consists of nearly 45,000 clones, with about 96% occurring once and the leading ten covering 0.89%. The sequencing used peripheral blood, collected in the second trimester of pregnancy. The receptor set was obtained from a female donor with multiple sclerosis, enrolled in a pregnancy study. The CDR3 runs from the conserved cysteine through the conserved F or W. A D gene is named only where the DNA matches it firmly. Clone sizes are given selectively: once, few, many, or a class where the clone is expanded.

V,size,D,J,CDR3,DNA
TRBV7-3,once,TRBD2,TRBJ2-5,CASSPRGLAGGEVETQYF,TGTGCCAGCAGCCCCAGGGGACTAGCGGGGGGGGAAGTAGAGACCCAGTACTTC
TRBV7-9,-,TRBD1,TRBJ2-2,CASSSDRRGLSTGELFF,TGTGCCAGCAGCTCCGACCGCAGGGGGCTGAGCACCGGGGAGCTGTTTTTT
TRBV5-8,-,TRBD1,TRBJ2-1,CASSSGQGAGEQFF,TGTGCCAGCAGCTCAGGACAGGGAGCCGGTGAGCAGTTCTTC
TRBV27,-,-,TRBJ2-7,CASSSQGPYEQYF,TGTGCCAGCAGTTCCCAGGGGCCTTACGAGCAGTACTTC
TRBV6-6,once,-,TRBJ1-1,CASTHDPQGTFF,TGTGCCAGCACCCACGATCCTCAGGGGACTTTCTTT
TRBV6-5,-,-,TRBJ1-3,CASSYQKPPSGNTIYF,TGTGCCAGCAGTTACCAGAAACCTCCTTCTGGAAACACCATATATTTT
TRBV6-6,-,TRBD2,TRBJ2-1,CASSYLSGGSYNEQFF,TGTGCCAGCAGTTACCTAAGCGGGGGCTCCTACAATGAGCAGTTCTTC
TRBV9,-,TRBD1,TRBJ2-1,CASSFRTGGSYNEQFF,TGTGCCAGCAGCTTTAGGACAGGGGGCTCCTACAATGAGCAGTTCTTC
TRBV11-3,-,-,TRBJ2-2,CASSLVRTGELFF,TGTGCCAGCAGCTTAGTCCGGACCGGGGAGCTGTTTTTT
TRBV1,-,-,TRBJ1-4,CTSSQLLPRVSNEKLFF,TGCACCAGCAGCCAGCTCTTGCCCCGGGTTTCGAATGAAAAACTGTTTTTT
TRBV7-9,-,TRBD1,TRBJ2-2,CASSFPPGQMNTGELFF,TGTGCCAGCAGCTTCCCTCCGGGACAGATGAACACCGGGGAGCTGTTTTTT
TRBV6-5,once,-,TRBJ2-7,CASSWGGQGSYEQYF,TGTGCCAGCAGTTGGGGGGGTCAGGGGAGCTACGAGCAGTACTTC
TRBV29-1,-,TRBD1,TRBJ1-2,CSVKDRVVNGYTF,TGCAGCGTGAAAGACAGGGTGGTGAATGGCTACACCTTC
TRBV5-4,-,TRBD1,TRBJ2-5,CASSSRDRVFQETQYF,TGTGCCAGCAGCTCCCGGGACAGGGTCTTTCAAGAGACCCAGTACTTC